This TCR beta chain was identified in a study of T cell repertoires in cytomegalovirus infection. The wider study: The public TCR beta signatures pointed to both CMV infection and matching HLA type.

V was clipped by 10 bases and J by 2 bases, with 13 bases between them. The CDR3 is made up of 13 amino acids. Looked up from germline, CDR1 is LNHDA and CDR2 is SQIVND (reference sequence). This clonotype has a handful of counts. Its cognate antigen is unknown. Whole-study results and caveats: The response measured ex vivo was dominated by TCR beta clonotypes (HLA-C-restricted and CMV-specific).

Each CDR3 protein is one row after TCRdb ran MiXCR on the reads. Of 400,000 or so distinct CDR3 sequences listed, 18% are singletons. The sequenced material came from PBMCs. The receptor comes from a human donor in good health (CMV status not recorded). Some clones in this sample may be carry-over from other donors' samples. This rearrangement joins TRBV19 to TRBJ2-3, with D perhaps TRBD2 (5 bases). This chain's CDR3 is CATTRRDTDTQYF. The CDR3 DNA follows: TGTGCCACGACCCGACGGGACACAGATACGCAGTATTTT.